These 22 T cell receptor beta chains were all obtained from the same sample, sequenced in a study of blood T cell repertoires in COVID-19. Sequencing used immunoSEQ multiplex PCR; TCRdb keeps in-frame clones, though not all of them. The sample lists around 160,000 clones, roughly 88% seen once, with more than 2% in the top ten. Material: peripheral blood. The receptors were sampled from a man aged 18 to 29 with acute or convalescent COVID-19.

The chain links TRBV4-1 to TRBJ1-1, with 7 bases aligning to TRBD1. V shed 1 base, J shed 3 bases, and the junction held 8 bases outside the gene matches. Per the germline V gene, CDR1 is MGHRA and CDR2 is YSYEKL. The CDR3 consists of 16 residues. In DNA, the CDR3 is TGCGCCAGCAGCCAAGTAGGGGGCCTTAAGGACACTGAAGCTTTCTTT. This sequence encodes CASSQVGGLKDTEAFF.

The chain carries TRBV25-1 and TRBJ2-2; D call uncertain. Trimming took 1 base from V and 4 from J, leaving 13 bases between them. Germline-derived CDR1 and CDR2 are MGHDK and SYGVNS. The CDR3 runs to 16 residues. CDR3 loop: CASSEWASIVTGELFF. CDR3 in DNA: TGTGCCAGCAGTGAATGGGCCTCGATTGTCACCGGGGAGCTGTTTTTT.

The chain is built from TRBV6-5 and TRBJ2-1; D is possibly TRBD1 (6 bases). In germline, CDR1 is MNHEY, CDR2 SVGAGI. This CDR3 has 15 residues. V was clipped by 6 bases and J by 6 bases, with 18 bases between them. CDR3 bases: TGTGCCAGCAGACTACAGCGGACAGCCCTCAATGAGCAGTTCTTC. Translation gives CASRLQRTALNEQFF.

This chain uses TRBV19 with TRBJ1-2; D perhaps matches TRBD1 (6 bases). Germline-derived CDR1 and CDR2 are LNHDA and SQIVND (reference sequence). This CDR3 spans 15 amino acids. Trimming shortened V by 7 bases and J by 8 bases, and 23 bases separated the two germline ends. The CDR3 DNA is TGTGCCAGTAAGTTATTGACACAGGGATTGGGCGGCTACACCTTC. It yields the protein CASKLLTQGLGGYTF.

The DNA of the CDR3 is TGTGCCACCTCTTCCGGGGACACCGGGGAGCTGTTTTTT. This gives the protein CATSSGDTGELFF. The chain employs TRBV10-3 and TRBJ2-2; a possible D gene is TRBD2 (5 bases). Trimming took 10 bases from V and 3 from J, leaving 12 bases between them. Per germline, CDR1 ENHRY and CDR2 SYGVKD. The CDR3 contains 13 residues.

The genes are TRBV12-3 or TRBV12-4 and TRBJ2-1, with no clear D. Between the trimmed V and J ends, which lost 6 bases and 5 bases, there was a span of 11 bases. The CDR3 is made up of 13 amino acids. The CDR3: CASRLTENNEQFF. CDR3 bases: TGTGCCAGCAGATTAACAGAGAACAATGAGCAGTTCTTC.

V gene TRBV2 combines with J gene TRBJ1-2; the match to TRBD1 covers 12 bases. There are 13 residues in the CDR3. With V trimmed by 8 bases and J by 5 bases, 3 bases remained unmatched. The germline V gene encodes CDR1 SNHLY and CDR2 FYNNEI. CDR3 nucleotide sequence: TGTGCCAGCGGGACAGGGGGCGGGTATGGCTACACCTTC. It translates to CASGTGGGYGYTF. The full variable domain, completed using reference TRBV2 and TRBJ1-2, is EPEVTQTPSHQVTQMGQEVILRCVPISNHLYFYWYRQILGQKVEFLVSFYNNEISEKSEIFDDQFSVERPDGSNFTLKIRSTKLEDSAMYFCASGTGGGYGYTFGSGTRLTVV.

On this clone itself: Sequence at one end of the junction differs from germline and may be a read error. This chain's CDR3 is CASRLAGGETQYF. The CDR3 region has the DNA TGTGCCAGCAGATTAGCGGGAGGGGAGACCCAGTACTTC. The J gene is TRBJ2-5, the V gene TRBV7-9; the match to TRBD2 covers 11 bases. The CDR3 spans 13 residues. Germline-derived CDR1 and CDR2 are SEHNR and FQNEAQ (reference sequence).

The chain employs TRBV19 and TRBJ2-7; D may be TRBD1 (5 bases). There are 15 residues in the CDR3. CDR1 LNHDA and CDR2 SQIVND come from the germline V gene (reference sequence). Trimming stripped 4 bases from V and 2 bases from J, with 15 bases between. The CDR3, as DNA: TGTGCCAGTAGTAGCCCTGGCGCAGGGACCTACGAGCAGTACTTC. Its translation: CASSSPGAGTYEQYF.

This chain joins TRBV12-5 and TRBJ2-7; 7 bases align to TRBD1. The germline CDR1 and CDR2 sequences are LGHNT and FRNRAP. The junction had 6 bases not matched to a gene; V was cut back by 2 bases and J by 2 bases. This CDR3 is 15 amino acids long. Written as DNA, the CDR3 is TGTGCTAGTGGTTTGACAAGGGGACAGACCTACGAGCAGTACTTC. Residues: CASGLTRGQTYEQYF. The variable domain in full, completed from reference TRBV12-5 and TRBJ2-7, reads DARVTQTPRHKVTEMGQEVTMRCQPILGHNTVFWYRQTMMQGLELLAYFRNRAPLDDSGMPKDRFSAEMPDATLATLKIQPSEPRDSAVYFCASGLTRGQTYEQYFGPGTRLTVT.

This chain joins TRBV5-1 and TRBJ1-2; D unresolved. With 0 bases removed from V and 8 bases from J, the gap between germline ends came to 8 bases. The CDR3 has 12 amino acids. Per the germline V gene, CDR1 is SGHRS and CDR2 is YFSETQ. The CDR3 reads CASSLAPGGYTF. Written as DNA, the CDR3 is TGCGCCAGCAGCTTGGCCCCAGGAGGCTACACCTTC.

The chain links TRBV18 to TRBJ2-5; D possibly corresponds to TRBD2 (6 bases). CDR1 is KGHSH and CDR2 is LQKENI in the germline V gene. The CDR3 runs 15 residues. V was pared by 3 bases and J by 4 bases, with 15 bases between. In DNA form, the CDR3 reads TGTGCCAGCTCACCCTTGACTAGAGCGGTAGAGACCCAGTACTTC. Amino acids: CASSPLTRAVETQYF.

The chain recombines TRBV24-1 with TRBJ2-1; possible D gene TRBD1, 5 bases. Germline assignment: CDR1 KGHDR and CDR2 SFDVKD. V was shortened by 2 bases and J by 0 bases, with 7 bases between the two germline ends. The CDR3 is 15 residues long. The CDR3 DNA follows: TGTGCCACCAGTGATTCTAGGGGCTCCTACAATGAGCAGTTCTTC. Translation: CATSDSRGSYNEQFF.

CDR3 coding DNA: TGTGCCAGCAGCTTCCCTGGGGGGGCTTTCTTT. As protein: CASSFPGGAFF. J is TRBJ1-1 and V is TRBV11-2; possibly TRBD1 for D (5 bases). The CDR3 has 11 amino acids. Germline values: CDR1 SGHAT, CDR2 FQNNGV. Trimming pared 3 bases from V and 11 bases from J, leaving 10 bases between.

In nucleotides, the CDR3 is TGCGCCAGCACCCTCGGAGGGTTCGCTGAAGCTTTCTTT. This encodes CASTLGGFAEAFF. The chain carries TRBV10-2 and TRBJ1-1, with no clear D. This CDR3 is 13 amino acids long. Trimming removed 7 bases at V and 6 bases at J, with 15 bases between. Germline CDR1 WSHSY, CDR2 SAAADI.

The rearrangement joins TRBV25-1 to TRBJ2-2; D perhaps matches TRBD1 (6 bases). Germline CDR1 MGHDK, CDR2 SYGVNS. The V end lost 3 bases, the J end lost 2 bases, and 16 bases lay between the germline ends. The CDR3 consists of 17 residues. DNA of the CDR3: TGTGCCAGCAGTGACCGGACAGCCCACCCCAACACCGGGGAGCTGTTTTTT. Amino acid sequence: CASSDRTAHPNTGELFF.

CDR3 loop: CASSVVSSGVGEQFF. The DNA for the CDR3 is TGTGCCAGCAGCGTAGTTTCTAGCGGGGTTGGTGAGCAGTTCTTC. The chain couples TRBV9 to TRBJ2-1; 9 nucleotides align to TRBD2. J lost 9 bases, V lost 0 bases, and 7 bases had no gene match. Per the germline V gene, CDR1 is SGDLS and CDR2 is YYNGEE. CDR3 size: 15 residues. The full variable domain, with the rest looked up from reference TRBV9 and TRBJ2-1, is DSGVTQTPKHLITATGQRVTLRCSPRSGDLSVYWYQQSLDQGLQFLIQYYNGEERAKGNILERFSAQQFPDLHSELNLSSLELGDSALYFCASSVVSSGVGEQFFGPGTRLTVL.

The table lists this clone with many counts. The CDR3 DNA sequence: TGTGCCAGTAGTATGTGGGACAGATTGGAACTGGACGAGCAGTACTTC. Its protein is CASSMWDRLELDEQYF. The V and J genes are TRBV19 and TRBJ2-7, with 7 positions matching TRBD1. V was pared by 3 bases and J by 5 bases, with 13 bases of the junction left unmatched. CDR1 LNHDA and CDR2 SQIVND come from the germline V gene (reference sequence). CDR3 length: 16 amino acids.

The CDR3 region has the DNA TGTGCCAGCAGTTTATGGGGTGGGGCCCAAATAGAGTCACCCCTCCACTTT. It codes for CASSLWGGAQIESPLHF. The V call is TRBV28, the J call TRBJ1-6; D may be TRBD1 (5 bases). There are 17 residues in the CDR3. CDR1 MDHEN and CDR2 SYDVKM come from the germline V gene. Between the trimmed V and J ends, which lost 0 bases and 10 bases, there was a span of 19 bases.

This chain connects TRBV2 to TRBJ2-7; TRBD1 is a possible D gene (6 bases). Per germline, CDR1 SNHLY and CDR2 FYNNEI. The V end was cut by 7 bases, the J end by 2 bases, with 15 bases between. The CDR3 contains 14 residues. The CDR3: CASTTQGSPYEQYF. CDR3 nucleotide sequence: TGTGCCAGCACAACTCAGGGGTCCCCCTACGAGCAGTACTTC.

This chain uses TRBV18 with TRBJ2-1, with 7 nucleotides matching TRBD2. This CDR3 has 16 residues. Germline lookup yields CDR1 KGHSH and CDR2 LQKENI. Trimming took 2 bases from V and 3 from J; bases not matched to a gene: 7. CDR3 residues: CASSPWGGTNYNEQFF. Here the CDR3 DNA reads TGTGCCAGCTCACCATGGGGGGGGACTAACTACAATGAGCAGTTCTTC.

The V call is TRBV9, the J call TRBJ2-7; 7 bases align to TRBD1. This CDR3 contains 15 residues. Trimming at V came to 0 bases and at J to 2 bases, leaving 5 bases not matched to a gene. CDR1 is SGDLS, CDR2 YYNGEE, per germline. CDR3 region: CASSVGQGWAYEQYF. For the CDR3, the DNA is TGTGCCAGCAGCGTAGGACAGGGATGGGCCTACGAGCAGTACTTC.